The T cell receptor beta chain described here comes from a study of shared clonotypes between healthy human individuals. Background on the study: The study used three CD4 naive, three CD4 memory, two CD8 naive and one CD8 memory plate per donor.

CDR1 is SEHNR, CDR2 FQNEAQ, per germline (reference sequence). The CDR3 is 14 amino acids. Trimming removed 5 bases from V and 1 base from J; junction bases left unmatched: 4. Naive CD8 isolation took CD45RO-negative cells positively selected for CCR7 and excluded terminally differentiated effector memory CD45RA+ cells. To note about this clone: Antigen: not known.

Study-wide results and limits: Though the depth was large, rarefaction showed that sorted-subset sequencing was incomplete. The authors expected sequencing depth to affect clonotype sharing among donors.

Measured with immunoSEQ multiplex PCR; TCRdb has only the in-frame clones, and not every one. Among some 2.1 million clones listed, 93% were seen once. The clonotype comes from a man younger than 35 in good health. Some clones in this sample may be carry-over from other donors' samples. The sample comprised naive CD8+ T cells from PBMCs. V gene TRBV7-9 combines with J gene TRBJ1-1, with TRBD1 matching 7 bases. The CDR3: CASSGGTENTEAFF. The CDR3 nucleotides are TGTGCCAGCAGCGGCGGGACAGAGAACACTGAAGCTTTCTTT.